The text below deals with one TCR beta chain. Its antigen is not identified. This record belongs to a study of T cells in Graves' hyperthyroidism and ophthalmopathy. Study outcomes and limitations: The model anticipated ophthalmopathy a median approximately six months pre-onset. Most thyroid clonotypes expanded above 0.001 appeared in blood too.

Lactation, pregnancy, other autoimmune disease or uncontrolled infection led to exclusion of patients. Based on clinical symptoms, serum thyroxine and TRAb, thyroid ultrasound and orbital computed tomography, diagnoses were reached. The V and J ends lost 3 bases and 3 bases respectively, with 12 bases between them. Germline CDR1 and CDR2: DFQATT and SNEGSKA (reference sequence). There are 13 residues in the CDR3. RNA transcripts yielded amplified TCR beta CDR3 regions. An initial round of RT-PCR targeting the TCR CDR3 relied on the HTBI primer set. TCRdb itself ran the multiplex PCR reads through MiXCR, one entry per CDR3 protein. The table lists around 660,000 distinct CDR3 sequences, less than 45% of them singletons.

The chain recombines TRBV20-1 with TRBJ2-7; D is unresolved. The sequence was collected from an adult man with Graves' disease, either hyperthyroidism or ophthalmopathy (not recorded which). The sample comprised peripheral blood or thyroid tissue (not recorded which). CDR3 in DNA: TGCAGTGCTAGGGACGATCTAGACTACGAGCAGTACTTC. Protein: CSARDDLDYEQYF.